These T cell receptor beta chains were read from a single sample in a study of cytomegalovirus exposure and HLA in healthy donors. Sequenced by immunoSEQ multiplex PCR; TCRdb stores in-frame clones only, minus some. The data hold roughly 310,000 clones, with roughly 90% observed a single time. Sequencing was done on a sample of PBMCs. Receptors were obtained from a man under 40 in good health and CMV-seronegative. The CDR3 runs from the conserved cysteine through the conserved F or W. The D gene is left open where the match is weak. Clone size, where shown, is once, few, many, or a class for clones that have expanded.

clone_size: -
d_call: -
j_call: TRBJ2-6
v_call: TRBV7-9
cdr3_aa: CASSSSVANVLTF
cdr3_nt: TGTGCCAGCAGCTCCAGTGTAGCCAACGTCCTGACTTTC

clone_size: -
d_call: TRBD1
j_call: TRBJ1-3
v_call: TRBV5-6
cdr3_aa: CASSLGTGVSGNTIYF
cdr3_nt: TGTGCCAGCAGCTTAGGGACAGGCGTCTCTGGAAACACCATATATTTT

clone_size: -
d_call: TRBD1
j_call: TRBJ2-7
v_call: TRBV27
cdr3_aa: CASSSRERQGPSYEQYF
cdr3_nt: TGTGCCAGCAGTTCACGCGAACGACAGGGACCTTCCTACGAGCAGTACTTC

clone_size: -
d_call: -
j_call: TRBJ1-4
v_call: TRBV5-1
cdr3_aa: CASSTWGATNEKLFF
cdr3_nt: TGCGCCAGCAGTACCTGGGGGGCAACTAATGAAAAACTGTTTTTT

clone_size: few
d_call: -
j_call: TRBJ2-7
v_call: TRBV6-5
cdr3_aa: CASSYSWGHDEQYF
cdr3_nt: TGTGCCAGCAGTTACTCGTGGGGGCACGACGAGCAGTACTTC

clone_size: -
d_call: TRBD1
j_call: TRBJ2-1
v_call: TRBV6-5
cdr3_aa: CASREVTGGAYEQFF
cdr3_nt: TGTGCCAGCAGAGAGGTGACAGGGGGCGCGTATGAGCAGTTCTTC

clone_size: -
d_call: -
j_call: TRBJ2-1
v_call: TRBV4-3
cdr3_aa: CASRDVLGGNEQFF
cdr3_nt: TGCGCCAGCAGGGACGTACTGGGGGGAAATGAGCAGTTCTTC

clone_size: -
d_call: TRBD1
j_call: TRBJ1-2
v_call: TRBV6-5
cdr3_aa: CASSWTTGEVGYGYTF
cdr3_nt: TGTGCCAGCAGTTGGACTACAGGGGAAGTTGGGTATGGCTACACCTTC

clone_size: -
d_call: TRBD1
j_call: TRBJ2-7
v_call: TRBV19
cdr3_aa: CASSNRGYEQYF
cdr3_nt: TGTGCCAGTAGTAACAGGGGTTACGAGCAGTACTTC

clone_size: -
d_call: -
j_call: TRBJ1-2
v_call: TRBV5-1
cdr3_aa: CASSLTDANYGYTF
cdr3_nt: TGCGCCAGCAGCTTGACAGACGCTAACTATGGCTACACCTTC

clone_size: -
d_call: -
j_call: TRBJ2-2
v_call: TRBV4-3
cdr3_aa: CASSHLQGPGELFF
cdr3_nt: TGCGCCAGCAGCCACCTACAGGGACCCGGGGAGCTGTTTTTT

clone_size: -
d_call: -
j_call: TRBJ2-7
v_call: TRBV11-2
cdr3_aa: CASSLRRVVPYEQYF
cdr3_nt: TGTGCCAGCAGCTTAAGACGGGTTGTCCCCTACGAGCAGTACTTC

clone_size: -
d_call: -
j_call: TRBJ1-1
v_call: TRBV7-2
cdr3_aa: CASSLAETGNTEAFF
cdr3_nt: TGTGCCAGCAGCTTAGCAGAGACAGGGAACACTGAAGCTTTCTTT

clone_size: -
d_call: -
j_call: TRBJ1-4
v_call: TRBV25-1
cdr3_aa: CASSYGGTNEKLFF
cdr3_nt: TGTGCCAGCAGCTACGGAGGAACTAATGAAAAACTGTTTTTT

clone_size: -
d_call: -
j_call: TRBJ1-4
v_call: TRBV30
cdr3_aa: CAWKQSATNEKLFF
cdr3_nt: TGTGCCTGGAAACAATCTGCAACTAATGAAAAACTGTTTTTT

clone_size: once
d_call: TRBD1
j_call: TRBJ1-6
v_call: TRBV27
cdr3_aa: CASSLGTGFSPLHF
cdr3_nt: TGTGCCAGCAGTTTAGGGACAGGTTTTTCACCCCTCCACTTT

clone_size: -
d_call: TRBD2
j_call: TRBJ2-5
v_call: TRBV10-3
cdr3_aa: CAISDTGGEETQYF
cdr3_nt: TGTGCCATCAGTGATACTGGGGGGGAAGAGACCCAGTACTTC

clone_size: -
d_call: -
j_call: TRBJ1-6
v_call: TRBV10-3
cdr3_aa: CAINPRQTVVWYSLLHF
cdr3_nt: TGTGCCATCAACCCTCGACAGACGGTGGTATGGTATTCACTCCTCCACTTT

clone_size: -
d_call: TRBD1
j_call: TRBJ2-5
v_call: TRBV7-4
cdr3_aa: CASSHRGQETQYF
cdr3_nt: TGTGCCAGCAGCCACAGGGGGCAAGAGACCCAGTACTTC

clone_size: -
d_call: -
j_call: TRBJ2-3
v_call: TRBV6-6
cdr3_aa: CASSYSTGDTQYF
cdr3_nt: TGTGCCAGCAGTTACTCGACGGGAGATACGCAGTATTTT

clone_size: -
d_call: -
j_call: TRBJ1-2
v_call: TRBV7-9
cdr3_aa: CASSLARTNYGYTF
cdr3_nt: TGTGCCAGCAGCTTAGCGAGGACTAACTATGGCTACACCTTC

clone_size: -
d_call: -
j_call: TRBJ2-2
v_call: TRBV5-1
cdr3_aa: CASSRDGEAGTGELFF
cdr3_nt: TGCGCCAGCAGCCGGGACGGAGAAGCGGGCACCGGGGAGCTGTTTTTT

clone_size: -
d_call: TRBD2
j_call: TRBJ2-7
v_call: TRBV7-9
cdr3_aa: CASSHGLEEVADYEQYF
cdr3_nt: TGTGCCAGCAGCCACGGACTAGAAGAGGTTGCGGACTACGAGCAGTACTTC

clone_size: -
d_call: TRBD2
j_call: TRBJ2-5
v_call: TRBV5-1
cdr3_aa: CASSLTSGGQETQYF
cdr3_nt: TGCGCCAGCAGCTTGACTAGCGGAGGGCAAGAGACCCAGTACTTC

clone_size: -
d_call: TRBD1
j_call: TRBJ1-2
v_call: TRBV7-9
cdr3_aa: CASSPGQGTDGYTF
cdr3_nt: TGTGCCAGCAGCCCTGGACAGGGAACGGATGGCTACACCTTC

clone_size: -
d_call: TRBD2
j_call: TRBJ2-1
v_call: TRBV11-3
cdr3_aa: CASSLGGGHGEQFF
cdr3_nt: TGTGCCAGCAGCTTAGGCGGGGGGCACGGTGAGCAGTTCTTC

clone_size: -
d_call: -
j_call: TRBJ1-2
v_call: TRBV6-1
cdr3_aa: CASSPRTFLYGYTF
cdr3_nt: TGTGCCAGCAGTCCCAGGACTTTCCTCTATGGCTACACCTTC

clone_size: -
d_call: -
j_call: TRBJ2-2
v_call: TRBV30
cdr3_aa: CAWTKTLNTGELFF
cdr3_nt: TGTGCCTGGACTAAGACACTGAACACCGGGGAGCTGTTTTTT

clone_size: -
d_call: -
j_call: TRBJ1-5
v_call: TRBV29-1
cdr3_aa: CSVRDRPGRPQHF
cdr3_nt: TGCAGCGTCCGCGACAGGCCAGGCCGGCCCCAGCATTTT

clone_size: -
d_call: -
j_call: TRBJ2-4
v_call: TRBV9
cdr3_aa: CASSVAYPGNIQYF
cdr3_nt: TGTGCCAGCAGCGTAGCTTATCCAGGAAACATTCAGTACTTC

clone_size: -
d_call: TRBD1
j_call: TRBJ1-2
v_call: TRBV29-1
cdr3_aa: CSVGGQGGGYTF
cdr3_nt: TGCAGCGTTGGAGGTCAGGGGGGTGGCTACACCTTC

clone_size: -
d_call: -
j_call: TRBJ2-7
v_call: TRBV5-6
cdr3_aa: CASSMTTGTATYEQYF
cdr3_nt: TGTGCCAGCAGCATGACGACCGGGACTGCAACCTACGAGCAGTACTTC

clone_size: -
d_call: TRBD1
j_call: TRBJ1-1
v_call: TRBV12-5
cdr3_aa: CASGTQGLYTEAFF
cdr3_nt: TGTGCTAGTGGTACACAGGGGTTGTACACTGAAGCTTTCTTT

clone_size: -
d_call: TRBD2
j_call: TRBJ2-1
v_call: TRBV9
cdr3_aa: CASSASSGGYNEQFF
cdr3_nt: TGTGCCAGCAGCGCCTCTAGCGGGGGGTACAATGAGCAGTTCTTC

clone_size: few
d_call: -
j_call: TRBJ2-1
v_call: TRBV20-1
cdr3_aa: CSARGLREQFF
cdr3_nt: TGCAGTGCTAGGGGACTGCGTGAGCAGTTCTTC

clone_size: -
d_call: TRBD1
j_call: TRBJ1-6
v_call: TRBV18
cdr3_aa: CASSPRDSSDSPLHF
cdr3_nt: TGTGCCAGCTCACCGAGGGACAGTTCGGACTCACCCCTCCACTTT

clone_size: -
d_call: TRBD1
j_call: TRBJ1-5
v_call: TRBV6-1
cdr3_aa: CASSEVGRGRNQPQHF
cdr3_nt: TGTGCCAGCAGTGAAGTTGGAAGGGGGCGTAATCAGCCCCAGCATTTT

clone_size: -
d_call: TRBD1
j_call: TRBJ2-1
v_call: TRBV4-1
cdr3_aa: CASSHKSGTGGLGEQFF
cdr3_nt: TGCGCCAGCAGCCATAAATCCGGGACAGGGGGTCTAGGTGAGCAGTTCTTC

clone_size: -
d_call: TRBD2
j_call: TRBJ2-1
v_call: TRBV5-1
cdr3_aa: CASSSLAGGNNEQFF
cdr3_nt: TGCGCCAGCAGCTCTTTAGCGGGGGGAAACAATGAGCAGTTCTTC

clone_size: -
d_call: TRBD2
j_call: TRBJ2-1
v_call: TRBV5-8
cdr3_aa: CASSSNSGVYNEQFF
cdr3_nt: TGTGCCAGCAGTTCTAATAGCGGGGTCTACAATGAGCAGTTCTTC

clone_size: -
d_call: -
j_call: TRBJ1-5
v_call: TRBV10-2
cdr3_aa: CASSYGQFYSNQPQHF
cdr3_nt: TGCGCCAGCAGTTATGGACAGTTCTATAGCAATCAGCCCCAGCATTTT

clone_size: -
d_call: -
j_call: TRBJ1-6
v_call: TRBV7-2
cdr3_aa: CASSSQYNSPLHF
cdr3_nt: TGTGCCAGCAGCTCGCAGTATAATTCACCCCTCCACTTT

clone_size: -
d_call: TRBD1
j_call: TRBJ1-3
v_call: TRBV6-5
cdr3_aa: CASSLTGVPGNTIYF
cdr3_nt: TGTGCCAGCAGTTTAACAGGGGTTCCTGGAAACACCATATATTTT

clone_size: -
d_call: TRBD2
j_call: TRBJ2-5
v_call: TRBV7-2
cdr3_aa: CASSLDWRGGSETQYF
cdr3_nt: TGTGCCAGCAGCTTAGACTGGCGGGGGGGCAGTGAGACCCAGTACTTC

clone_size: -
d_call: -
j_call: TRBJ2-1
v_call: TRBV5-6
cdr3_aa: CASSRLGEGDNEQFF
cdr3_nt: TGTGCCAGCAGCCGCCTGGGTGAGGGGGACAATGAGCAGTTCTTC